The TCR beta chain under discussion was sequenced for a study of blood T cell repertoires in COVID-19. In the original analysis: The assay estimated nucleated cells by amplifying reference gene primers. Repertoires were generated with immunoSEQ multiplex PCR, while TCRdb's copy carries only in-frame clones and drops some. The V and J calls and the clone size are those of that table, but D and trimming were determined from the DNA. The table has 280,000 or so clones, roughly nine tenths seen once; the top ten hold 2.9%. Clinical histories supplied by participants themselves formed the basis of cohort assignment. The V and J ends lost 6 bases and 11 bases respectively, with 17 bases between them. Germline CDR1 is LNHDA and CDR2 is SQIVND (reference sequence). This CDR3 region has 13 residues.

Sequenced sample: PBMCs or T cells enriched from blood (not recorded which). This sequence joins TRBV19 and TRBJ1-5; D is uncertain. This receptor was identified in a woman aged 50 to 65 who had been exposed to COVID-19. CDR3 nucleotide sequence: TGTGCCAGTAGCCTTTCCGAAACAGCAGCCCAGCATTTT. The encoded protein is CASSLSETAAQHF.